Presented here are 30 T cell receptor beta chains from one specimen sequenced in a study of shared clonotypes between healthy human individuals (dated by TCRdb to 2018 to 2021). Library preparation employed the immunoSEQ multiplex PCR assay. This immuneACCESS table, as held by TCRdb, lists in-frame sequences with V and J called but not all clones. Of the missing ones, under half trace to an unresolved V gene in checked studies; the others have no known cause. The sample table lists approximately 740,000 clones, about 74% of them with a count of one. The ten largest clones capture 1.7% of the sample. Input material: memory CD4+ T cells sorted from blood. This specimen's cell subset or site label, per the study, means: CD45RA-negative fraction. The receptors were sampled from a young woman in good health.

The genes are TRBV10-3 and TRBJ1-5; D is perhaps TRBD1 (5 bases). The germline V gene has CDR1 ENHRY and CDR2 SYGVKD. V was shortened by 10 bases and J by 7 bases, with 20 bases between the two germline ends. CDR3 length: 14 amino acids. CDR3 sequence (DNA): TGTGCCACCGGCCGAGGCAGGGACGAACAGCCCCAGCATTTT. Encoded protein: CATGRGRDEQPQHF.

The V gene is TRBV10-3, the J gene TRBJ1-1, with 9 positions matching TRBD1. In germline, CDR1 is ENHRY, CDR2 SYGVKD. The CDR3 sequence is 14 residues long. V was pared by 6 bases and J by 5 bases, with 7 bases of the junction left unmatched. The CDR3 protein is CAIRTGGSRTEAFF. The CDR3 nucleotides read TGTGCCATCAGGACAGGGGGATCGAGGACTGAAGCTTTCTTT.

The chain joins TRBV15 to TRBJ2-7; D is possibly TRBD1 (5 bases). CDR1 LNHNV and CDR2 YYDKDF come from the germline V gene (reference sequence). Deletions cut 2 bases from V and 5 bases from J, with 10 bases between. The CDR3 has 13 residues. The CDR3 coding sequence is TGTGCCACCAGCAGAATCAGGGTCCACGAGCAGTACTTC. This sequence encodes CATSRIRVHEQYF.

This chain uses TRBV29-1 with TRBJ2-1; 16 bases fit TRBD2. The V gene's germline CDR1 is SQVTM and CDR2 ANQGSEA. Unmatched junction bases numbered 8, after V lost 6 bases and J lost 9 bases. This CDR3 has 15 residues. The CDR3 loop reads CSVGGTSGRASEQFF. CDR3 DNA sequence: TGCAGCGTGGGAGGGACTAGCGGGAGGGCGAGTGAGCAGTTCTTC.

The gene calls are TRBV6-5 and TRBJ2-7, with D tentatively TRBD2 (5 bases). V was cut by 6 bases and J by 3 bases, with 15 bases left in between. The CDR3 has 14 amino acids. The germline gives CDR1 MNHEY, CDR2 SVGAGI. In DNA, the CDR3 is TGTGCCAGCAGGGGAGTGTCGATTGACTACGAGCAGTACTTC. Its translation is CASRGVSIDYEQYF.

The chain is built from TRBV13 and TRBJ2-7; 15 nucleotides agree with TRBD2. V lost 4 bases, J lost 4 bases, and 2 bases stayed unmatched. CDR3 length: 15 amino acids. Per the germline V gene, CDR1 is PRHDT and CDR2 is FYEKMQ (reference sequence). The CDR3 here is CASSWGTSGRYEQYF. CDR3 DNA sequence: TGTGCCAGCAGCTGGGGGACTAGCGGGAGGTACGAGCAGTACTTC.

The rearrangement uses TRBV28 and TRBJ1-2; weak D call: TRBD1 (6 bases). This CDR3 spans 14 amino acids. The ends were cut back, 1 base at V and 8 bases at J, with 14 bases in the middle. The germline CDR1 and CDR2 sequences are MDHEN and SYDVKM. The CDR3 loop is CASSLSQHREGYTF. Written as DNA, the CDR3 is TGTGCCAGCAGTTTATCCCAACACAGGGAGGGCTACACCTTC.

The chain couples TRBV28 to TRBJ2-1; 7 bases fit TRBD1. Germline CDR1 is MDHEN and CDR2 is SYDVKM. The CDR3 is 15 amino acids. V lost 6 bases and J lost 4; bases outside the gene matches: 9. The CDR3 loop reads CASRTNRGLYNEQFF. The DNA for the CDR3 is TGTGCCAGCAGGACCAACAGGGGCCTATACAATGAGCAGTTCTTC.

J is TRBJ2-4 and V is TRBV10-3; the D gene is possibly TRBD2 (6 bases). V lost 2 bases and J lost 3, with 14 bases in between. The CDR3 loop spans 16 amino acids. The V gene's germline CDR1 is ENHRY and CDR2 SYGVKD. CDR3 region: CAISEGAGGGKNIQYF. The CDR3 region has the DNA TGTGCCATCAGTGAGGGGGCCGGGGGAGGCAAAAACATTCAGTACTTC.

There are a few counts of this clone. This sample also contains other DNA sequences that code for the same CDR3. The chain has TRBV28 and TRBJ2-6; no reliable D call. Looked up from germline, CDR1 is MDHEN and CDR2 is SYDVKM. Trimming took 8 bases from V and 1 from J, leaving 6 bases between them. The CDR3 sequence is 13 residues long. CDR3 DNA: TGTGCCAGCCTGACTTCTGGGGCCAACGTCCTGACTTTC. It codes for CASLTSGANVLTF.

This chain links TRBV28 with TRBJ2-2; a possible D gene is TRBD1 (5 bases). CDR3 size: 15 residues. Germline V lookup: CDR1 MDHEN, CDR2 SYDVKM. Deletions cut 3 bases from V and 1 base from J, with 9 bases between. The chain's CDR3 is CASSLAGQNTGELFF. The CDR3 nucleotides read TGTGCCAGCAGTTTGGCAGGGCAGAACACCGGGGAGCTGTTTTTT.

This clone has just a few counts. Other nucleotide sequences in the sample specify the same CDR3. The J gene is TRBJ1-2, the V gene TRBV19; 8 nucleotides line up with TRBD1. The CDR3 is made up of 14 amino acids. J lost 6 bases, V lost 3 bases, and 6 bases had no gene match. In germline, CDR1 is LNHDA, CDR2 SQIVND (reference sequence). DNA for the CDR3: TGTGCCAGTAGTATCTCAGGGGGCGAGGATGGCTACACCTTC. This gives the protein CASSISGGEDGYTF.

The rearrangement uses TRBV4-1 and TRBJ1-4, with D possibly matching TRBD1 (6 bases). Trimming stripped 3 bases from V and 5 bases from J, with 13 bases between. The CDR3 is made up of 15 amino acids. CDR1 and CDR2 from the germline V gene are MGHRA and YSYEKL. This chain's CDR3 is CASSQNRAGNEKLFF. CDR3 nucleotide sequence: TGCGCCAGCAGCCAGAACAGGGCGGGGAATGAAAAACTGTTTTTT.

About this clone: The sample has other DNA sequences that encode this CDR3 too. The chain recombines TRBV18 with TRBJ1-4, with 9 nucleotides matching TRBD1. V gave up 3 bases and J gave up 8 bases; unmatched junction bases: 4. There are 14 residues in the CDR3. Germline V lookup: CDR1 KGHSH, CDR2 LQKENI. The CDR3 region has the DNA TGTGCCAGCTCACCGGGACAGGGTACGGAAAAACTGTTTTTT. As protein: CASSPGQGTEKLFF.

This chain uses TRBV6-1 with TRBJ2-2; D is ambiguous. The CDR3 extends over 18 amino acids. V lost 1 base and J 6 bases, leaving 21 bases between the germline ends. In germline, CDR1 is MNHNS, CDR2 SASEGT. CDR3 protein: CASSEDRVYQTEAGELFF. The CDR3 DNA reads as TGTGCCAGCAGTGAAGACCGGGTTTACCAGACTGAGGCCGGGGAGCTGTTTTTT.

As for this clone: In the same sample, other DNA sequences code for this CDR3. The genes are TRBV28 and TRBJ2-5; no definite D call. The ends were cut back, 5 bases at V and 2 bases at J, with 3 bases in the middle. The CDR3 is 11 amino acids. From germline, CDR1 is MDHEN and CDR2 SYDVKM. The CDR3 coding sequence is TGTGCCAGCAGTCTACAAGAGACCCAGTACTTC. It encodes CASSLQETQYF.

The chain joins TRBV7-8 to TRBJ2-3, with unresolved D. Per germline, CDR1 SGHVS and CDR2 FQNEAQ. The V end was cut by 5 bases, the J end by 4 bases, with 13 bases between. The CDR3 has 14 amino acids. The DNA for the CDR3 is TGTGCCAGCAGCCCGACCTCGGGCGCAGATACGCAGTATTTT. Protein: CASSPTSGADTQYF.

This rearrangement joins TRBV5-4 to TRBJ2-5, with 9 bases matching TRBD1. V was pared by 2 bases and J by 4 bases, with 6 bases of the junction left unmatched. The germline CDR1 and CDR2 sequences are SGHNT and YYREEE (reference sequence). The CDR3 is 15 residues long. The CDR3 nucleotides are TGTGCCAGCAGCTTAGGGGGACAGGGTCGAGAGACCCAGTACTTC. Translation: CASSLGGQGRETQYF.

The chain combines TRBV10-2 with TRBJ2-7; D perhaps matches TRBD1 (6 bases). CDR3 length equals 14 residues. Germline V lookup: CDR1 WSHSY, CDR2 SAAADI. The germline V and J ends were trimmed by 3 bases and 2 bases, with 11 bases remaining between them. The CDR3 is CASSDPRGPYEQYF. CDR3 nucleotides: TGCGCCAGCAGTGACCCCAGGGGACCCTACGAGCAGTACTTC.

In DNA form, the CDR3 reads TGCGCCAGCAGCTTGCAGCCAGACCAAGAGACCCAGTACTTC. Residues: CASSLQPDQETQYF. The chain couples TRBV5-1 to TRBJ2-5; D uncertain. CDR1 SGHRS and CDR2 YFSETQ come from the germline V gene. This CDR3 has 14 amino acids. The V gene lost 1 base and the J gene lost 0 bases, with 7 bases spanning the gap.

This clone appeared a single time. The CDR3 spells CSVAGTSVNEQFF. The CDR3 DNA reads as TGCAGCGTGGCCGGGACTAGCGTCAATGAGCAGTTCTTC. The chain links TRBV29-1 to TRBJ2-1; 10 positions match TRBD2. This CDR3 is 13 amino acids long. Germline V gives CDR1 SQVTM, CDR2 ANQGSEA. V lost 6 bases to trimming and J lost 6 bases; unmatched junction nucleotides: 5.

The rearrangement joins TRBV5-4 to TRBJ2-2, with a possible D match to TRBD1 (6 bases). The CDR3 has 16 amino acids. Trimming pared 2 bases from V and 2 bases from J, leaving 13 bases between. CDR1 is SGHNT, CDR2 YYREEE, per germline (reference sequence). The CDR3 DNA reads as TGTGCCAGCAGCTTTAGGCCAGGGGTCAACACCGGGGAGCTGTTTTTT. It encodes CASSFRPGVNTGELFF.

DNA of the CDR3: TGTGCCAGCAGCTTGGCCGGGGCCAGGAATGAGCAGTTCTTC. Its protein is CASSLAGARNEQFF. The gene calls are TRBV5-4 and TRBJ2-1; the D gene could be TRBD1 or TRBD2 (5 bases each). CDR1 is SGHNT, CDR2 YYREEE, per germline (reference sequence). The CDR3 is 14 amino acids. V was cut by 0 bases and J by 7 bases, with 11 bases left in between.

This clone occurred a few times. The V gene is TRBV2, the J gene TRBJ2-7; possibly TRBD2 for D (5 bases). The germline V and J ends were trimmed by 8 bases and 6 bases, with 23 bases remaining between them. Germline assignment: CDR1 SNHLY and CDR2 FYNNEI. The CDR3 sequence is 15 residues long. The CDR3 DNA reads TGTGCCAGCGGGGTTGGAGGTCTGAGGGCCACCGAGCAGTACTTC. It codes for CASGVGGLRATEQYF.

J is TRBJ2-7 and V is TRBV25-1; 7 nucleotides match TRBD2. There are 13 residues in the CDR3. V dropped 7 bases and J dropped 3; count of bases not matched to a gene: 6. Per the germline V gene, CDR1 is MGHDK and CDR2 is SYGVNS. In DNA, the CDR3 is TGTGCCAGCATGGGGCGGGAGAGCTACGAGCAGTACTTC. This codes for CASMGRESYEQYF.

This chain joins TRBV28 and TRBJ2-2; maybe TRBD2 (6 bases). Germline V gene data show CDR1 as MDHEN and CDR2 as SYDVKM. CDR3 length equals 14 residues. Trimming stripped 6 bases from V and 1 base from J, with 9 bases between. CDR3 coding DNA: TGTGCCAGCAGCGACGGGGGGAACACCGGGGAGCTGTTTTTT. It encodes CASSDGGNTGELFF.

Here the CDR3 reads CASSPPQDRAAETQYF. The CDR3 DNA is TGTGCCAGCAGCCCCCCCCAGGACAGGGCTGCAGAGACCCAGTACTTC. This rearrangement joins TRBV7-9 to TRBJ2-5; 8 nucleotides agree with TRBD1. Per the germline V gene, CDR1 is SEHNR and CDR2 is FQNEAQ (reference sequence). The CDR3 is 16 residues long. J lost 4 bases, V lost 5 bases, and 12 bases had no gene match.

In this sample, this clone turned up many times. The V and J genes are TRBV5-8 and TRBJ2-7, with D hard to call. This CDR3 has 14 residues. Per germline, CDR1 SGHTS and CDR2 YDEGEE. Trimming cost V 0 bases and J 0 bases, with 7 bases left between them. The CDR3 here is CASSLGQVSYEQYF. The CDR3 DNA follows: TGTGCCAGCAGCTTGGGGCAGGTCTCCTACGAGCAGTACTTC.

The chain is built from TRBV28 and TRBJ1-5; D unclear. Germline V gene data show CDR1 as MDHEN and CDR2 as SYDVKM. The CDR3 extends over 11 amino acids. Trimming pared 5 bases from V and 10 bases from J, leaving 9 bases between. The DNA for the CDR3 is TGTGCCAGCAGTGGCGGTAAACCCCAGCATTTT. This gives the protein CASSGGKPQHF. The entire variable domain, with the rest obtained from reference TRBV28 and TRBJ1-5, is as follows: DVKVTQSSRYLVKRTGEKVFLECVQDMDHENMFWYRQDPGLGLRLIYFSYDVKMKEKGDIPEGYSVSREKKERFSLILESASTNQTSMYLCASSGGKPQHFGDGTRLSIL.

This chain connects TRBV25-1 to TRBJ1-2; 7 bases align to TRBD1. CDR1 MGHDK and CDR2 SYGVNS come from the germline V gene. The CDR3 is made up of 15 amino acids. V was pared by 4 bases and J by 7 bases, with 12 bases of the junction left unmatched. The CDR3 region has the DNA TGTGCCAGCAGTGCCTCGGACCGAGGGGACAGTGGCTACACCTTC. It yields the protein CASSASDRGDSGYTF.